This T cell receptor (beta chain) was identified in a study of blood T cell repertoires in COVID-19. Profiling relied on immunoSEQ multiplex PCR, and the TCRdb table lists in-frame clones only, not all of them. Found here are 50,000 to 75,000 clones, about nine tenths of them singletons; the top ten hold 20% to 25%. The CDR3 is 18 residues long. The germline V and J ends were trimmed by 5 bases and 0 bases, with 19 bases remaining between them. Looked up from germline, CDR1 is LGHNT and CDR2 is FRNRAP. This TCR derives from a woman between 50 and 59 years old with active or convalescent COVID-19. Sequenced input: peripheral blood. The chain links TRBV12-5 to TRBJ2-2; the D gene is possibly TRBD1 (6 bases). CDR3: CASGPHQSGTPNTGELFF. CDR3 DNA: TGTGCTAGTGGTCCCCACCAATCCGGGACACCGAACACCGGGGAGCTGTTTTTT.